The 22 T cell receptor beta chains below all came from one sample that was sequenced in a study of T cells after yellow fever vaccination. Using its own MiXCR run on the 5' RACE reads, TCRdb lists one record per CDR3 protein. The sample contains around 180,000 distinct CDR3 sequences, approximately 6% of which appear only once. Sequenced here: CD4+ T cells sorted from PBMCs, sampled on the day of the first yellow fever vaccination. The source is a man between 18 and 35 years old who received the YFV17D yellow fever vaccine.

This clonotype has a count of ten or more. The chain joins TRBV12-3 or TRBV12-4 to TRBJ1-1, with 7 bases aligning to TRBD1. The ends lost 6 bases at V and 0 bases at J; junction bases unmatched: 13. The CDR3 is 17 residues long. The chain's CDR3 is CASSRGTGASMNTEAFF. The CDR3 bases are TGTGCCAGCAGCCGGGGAACAGGGGCTTCTATGAACACTGAAGCTTTCTTT.

This clonotype was observed a few times. This rearrangement joins TRBV20-1 to TRBJ1-5; maybe TRBD1 (6 bases). V was clipped by 4 bases and J by 1 base, with 8 bases between them. In germline, CDR1 is DFQATT, CDR2 SNEGSKA (reference sequence). The CDR3 is 13 amino acids. The CDR3 protein is CSATGDSNQPQHF. Written as DNA, the CDR3 is TGCAGTGCTACAGGGGACAGCAATCAGCCCCAGCATTTT.

This clonotype showed up many times. This chain links TRBV5-1 with TRBJ2-3; D possibly uses TRBD1 or TRBD2 (5 bases each). Looked up from germline, CDR1 is SGHRS and CDR2 is YFSETQ. V was trimmed by 5 bases and J by 10 bases, leaving 17 bases between them. This CDR3 spans 13 amino acids. The CDR3: CASSDGALDAQYF. The CDR3 bases are TGCGCCAGCAGTGACGGGGCCCTAGACGCGCAGTATTTT.

This clonotype occurred many times. V gene TRBV3-1 combines with J gene TRBJ2-5; D perhaps matches TRBD1 (5 bases). The V end lost 1 base, the J end lost 2 bases, and 14 bases lay between the germline ends. The CDR3 totals 16 residues. Germline CDR1 reads LGHDT; CDR2 reads YNNKEL (reference sequence). The CDR3 DNA sequence: TGTGCCAGCAGCCAAGGTTTCCAGGGTGGTCAAGAGACCCAGTACTTC. This translates into CASSQGFQGGQETQYF.

The CDR3 is CASSRDGGLEEQYV. The CDR3 DNA sequence: TGTGCCAGCTCAAGGGACGGCGGGTTGGAGGAGCAGTACGTC. The J gene is TRBJ2-7, the V gene TRBV7-2; D is possibly TRBD1 or TRBD2 (5 bases each). From germline, CDR1 is SGHTA and CDR2 FQGNSA. The CDR3 sequence is 14 residues long. Trimming pared 8 bases from V and 7 bases from J, leaving 21 bases between.

The chain links TRBV11-2 to TRBJ2-1; D is tentatively TRBD1 or TRBD2 (5 bases each). Germline V gene sequence: CDR1 SGHAT, CDR2 FQNNGV. Trimming left V 0 bases short and J 5 bases short, with 8 bases between. CDR3 length: 14 residues. The CDR3 spells CASSLEWGNNEQFF. The CDR3 coding sequence is TGTGCCAGCAGCTTAGAATGGGGGAACAATGAGCAGTTCTTC.

This clonotype showed up many times. This rearrangement joins TRBV27 to TRBJ2-7, with D possibly being TRBD1 or TRBD2 (7 bases each). CDR3 length: 14 residues. Germline V gene sequence: CDR1 MNHEY, CDR2 SMNVEV (reference sequence). V dropped 5 bases and J dropped 1 base, with 12 bases sitting between them. CDR3 sequence reads: CASSPRGGSYEQYV. The CDR3 DNA is TGTGCCAGCAGTCCCAGGGGGGGGTCCTACGAGCAGTACGTC.

Only a few counts were recorded for this clonotype. J is TRBJ1-2 and V is TRBV7-2; 8 bases map to TRBD1. This CDR3 comprises 14 residues. Looked up from germline, CDR1 is SGHTA and CDR2 is FQGNSA. Unmatched junction bases numbered 4, after V lost 2 bases and J lost 5 bases. CDR3 protein: CASSLLQGEYGYTF. The CDR3 region has the DNA TGTGCCAGCAGCTTATTACAGGGGGAGTATGGCTACACCTTC.

This clonotype has only a few counts. V is TRBV5-1 and J is TRBJ2-1; TRBD1 agrees at 11 bases. Trimming took 0 bases from V and 8 from J; bases not matched to a gene: 4. There are 15 residues in the CDR3. Germline CDR1 is SGHRS and CDR2 is YFSETQ. CDR3 region: CASSLARTGGYEQFF. Written as DNA, the CDR3 is TGCGCCAGCAGCTTGGCCCGGACAGGGGGCTATGAGCAGTTCTTC.

CDR3 nucleotide sequence: TGTGCCAGCACAGAAAACTCTGGGGCCAACGTCCTGACTTTC. As protein: CASTENSGANVLTF. The gene calls are TRBV19 and TRBJ2-6; no clear D gene. This CDR3 contains 14 residues. Germline CDR1 LNHDA, CDR2 SQIVND (reference sequence). V was shortened by 9 bases and J by 0 bases, with 9 bases between the two germline ends.

This clonotype was observed a handful of times. The CDR3 reads CATSDRDSSGANVLTF. The CDR3, as DNA: TGTGCCACCAGTGACCGGGACAGCTCTGGGGCCAACGTCCTGACTTTC. V and J are TRBV24-1 and TRBJ2-6, with 7 bases that match TRBD1. This CDR3 is built from 16 residues. Germline trimming cut 4 bases from V and 0 bases from J; bases unmatched to any gene: 2. From germline, CDR1 is KGHDR and CDR2 SFDVKD.

The chain joins TRBV7-6 to TRBJ2-5, with no clear D. CDR3 length: 10 amino acids. Germline V gene sequence: CDR1 SGHVS, CDR2 FNYEAQ. The V and J ends lost 6 bases and 7 bases respectively, with 6 bases between them. The CDR3 DNA sequence: TGTGCCAGCAGAAGTAGGACCCAGTACTTC. This gives the protein CASRSRTQYF.

This clonotype was recorded a few times. The chain employs TRBV24-1 and TRBJ2-7, with D perhaps given as TRBD1 or TRBD2 (5 bases each). Trimming pared 4 bases from V and 5 bases from J, leaving 11 bases between. CDR3 length: 13 residues. Per germline, CDR1 KGHDR and CDR2 SFDVKD. CDR3 in DNA: TGTGCCACCAGTGACCCTGGGACCCACGAGCAGTACTTC. Protein: CATSDPGTHEQYF.

This clonotype was seen only a few times. This chain links TRBV5-1 with TRBJ2-1, with TRBD1 matching 8 bases. This CDR3 comprises 15 residues. Germline-derived CDR1 and CDR2 are SGHRS and YFSETQ. V trimming: 3 bases; J trimming: 7 bases; junction bases outside the gene matches: 9. CDR3 in DNA: TGCGCCAGCAGCTCACCCGGACAGGGTGGGAATGAGCAGTTCTTC. Protein product: CASSSPGQGGNEQFF.

This clonotype has ten or more counts. The chain has TRBV5-1 and TRBJ2-1; 11 nucleotides agree with TRBD1. Looked up from germline, CDR1 is SGHRS and CDR2 is YFSETQ. CDR3 length: 14 amino acids. The V gene end was trimmed by 2 bases and the J gene end by 7 bases; junction bases not matched to a gene: 2. In DNA form, the CDR3 reads TGCGCCAGCAGCTTCGGACAGGGGGCAAATGAGCAGTTCTTC. Translation gives CASSFGQGANEQFF.

This clonotype turned up a few times. The J gene is TRBJ2-5, the V gene TRBV20-1, with a weak D call TRBD1 (6 bases). The germline V and J ends were trimmed by 2 bases and 5 bases, with 15 bases remaining between them. CDR1 and CDR2 (germline): DFQATT, SNEGSKA (reference sequence). The CDR3 has 14 residues. The CDR3 DNA sequence: TGCAGTGCTAGACAAGGGGCAGGGGACGAGACCCAGTACTTC. Its protein product is CSARQGAGDETQYF.

The CDR3 DNA follows: TGTGCCAGCAGCCGGACTAGCTCGGCGACGGAGACCCAGTACTTC. It translates to CASSRTSSATETQYF. The J gene is TRBJ2-5, the V gene TRBV7-3; 8 bases map to TRBD2. CDR1 SGHTA and CDR2 FQGTGA come from the germline V gene. The CDR3 is made up of 15 amino acids. V lost 5 bases to trimming and J lost 5 bases; unmatched junction nucleotides: 10.

This clonotype appeared a few times. The chain joins TRBV6-2 or TRBV6-3 to TRBJ2-1; D unresolved. With 7 bases removed from V and 0 bases from J, the gap between germline ends came to 7 bases. The CDR3 has 13 residues. CDR1 is MNHEY and CDR2 is SVGEGT in the germline V gene. The chain's CDR3 is CASKRSSYNEQFF. CDR3 bases: TGTGCCAGCAAGAGGAGCTCCTACAATGAGCAGTTCTTC.

This clonotype showed up just a few times. The chain links TRBV5-1 to TRBJ2-5, with 7 positions matching TRBD2. V shed 4 bases, J shed 4 bases, and the junction held 7 bases outside the gene matches. The germline V gene has CDR1 SGHRS and CDR2 YFSETQ. The CDR3 consists of 14 residues. CDR3 in amino acids: CASSTGAGRETQYF. The CDR3 DNA sequence: TGCGCCAGCAGCACAGGAGCGGGGCGAGAGACCCAGTACTTC. Combining the CDR3 with reference TRBV5-1 and TRBJ2-5 gives the whole variable domain KAGVTQTPRYLIKTRGQQVTLSCSPISGHRSVSWYQQTPGQGLQFLFEYFSETQRNKGNFPGRFSGRQFSNSRSEMNVSTLELGDSALYLCASSTGAGRETQYFGPGTRLLVL.

This clonotype was recorded a few times. Germline and junction disagree at one end, which may indicate a read error. This chain joins TRBV5-1 and TRBJ2-7; a weak D match, TRBD1 (8 bases). The CDR3 runs to 14 residues. Germline V lookup: CDR1 SGHRS, CDR2 YFSETQ. The CDR3 DNA sequence: TGCTCCAGCAGCTGGACAGGGACTACCTACGAGCAGTACTTC. Translated, it gives CSSSWTGTTYEQYF.

This chain uses TRBV12-3 or TRBV12-4 with TRBJ2-1, with D maybe TRBD2 (7 bases). The ends were cut back, 1 base at V and 6 bases at J, with 16 bases in the middle. This CDR3 is built from 16 residues. The CDR3 reads CASSLVWGGLGNEQFF. The CDR3 DNA is TGTGCCAGCAGTTTAGTATGGGGGGGGCTGGGCAATGAGCAGTTCTTC.

This chain connects TRBV5-1 to TRBJ2-6, with D possibly matching TRBD1 (6 bases). Trimming took off 4 bases at V and 3 bases at J, with 11 bases between the two ends. CDR1 is SGHRS and CDR2 is YFSETQ in the germline V gene. This CDR3 contains 15 residues. The CDR3 bases are TGCGCCAGCAGCAAACACAGGGATGGGGCCAACGTCCTGACTTTC. Its protein product is CASSKHRDGANVLTF.